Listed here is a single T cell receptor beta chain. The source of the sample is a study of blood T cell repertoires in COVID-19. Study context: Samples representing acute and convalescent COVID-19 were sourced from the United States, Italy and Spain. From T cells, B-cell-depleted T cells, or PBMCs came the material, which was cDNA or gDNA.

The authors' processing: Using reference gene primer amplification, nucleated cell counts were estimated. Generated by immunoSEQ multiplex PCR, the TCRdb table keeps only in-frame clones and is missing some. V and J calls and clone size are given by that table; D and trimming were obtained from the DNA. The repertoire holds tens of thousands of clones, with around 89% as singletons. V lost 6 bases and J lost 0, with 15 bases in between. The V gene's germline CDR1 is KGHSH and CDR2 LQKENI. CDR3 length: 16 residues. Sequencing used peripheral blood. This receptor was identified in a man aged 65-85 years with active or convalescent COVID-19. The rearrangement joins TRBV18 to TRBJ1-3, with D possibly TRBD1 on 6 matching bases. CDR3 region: CASSLRTESSGNTIYF. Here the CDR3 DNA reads TGTGCCAGCTCCCTGAGGACAGAGAGCTCTGGAAACACCATATATTTT.